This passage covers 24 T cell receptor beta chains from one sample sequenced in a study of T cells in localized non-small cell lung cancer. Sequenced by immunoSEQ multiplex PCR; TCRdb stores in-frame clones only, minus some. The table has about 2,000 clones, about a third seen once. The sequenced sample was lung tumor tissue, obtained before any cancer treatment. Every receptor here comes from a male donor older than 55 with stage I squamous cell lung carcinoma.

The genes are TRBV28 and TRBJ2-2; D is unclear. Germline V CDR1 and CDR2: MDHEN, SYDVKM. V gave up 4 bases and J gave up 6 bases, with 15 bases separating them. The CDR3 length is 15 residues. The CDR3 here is CASSSGLAEPGELFF. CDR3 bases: TGTGCCAGCAGTTCTGGGCTCGCCGAACCCGGGGAGCTGTTTTTT.

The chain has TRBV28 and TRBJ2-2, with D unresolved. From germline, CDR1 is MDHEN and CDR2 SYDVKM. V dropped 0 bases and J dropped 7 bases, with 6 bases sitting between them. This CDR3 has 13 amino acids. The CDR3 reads CASSLWSSGELFF. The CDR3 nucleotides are TGTGCCAGCAGTTTATGGTCAAGCGGGGAGCTGTTTTTT.

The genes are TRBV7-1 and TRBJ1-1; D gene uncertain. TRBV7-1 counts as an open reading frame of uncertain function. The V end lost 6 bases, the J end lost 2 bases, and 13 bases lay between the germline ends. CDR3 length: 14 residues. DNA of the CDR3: TGTGCCAGCAGTTTAGACCAGATTAACACTGAAGCTTTCTTT. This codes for CASSLDQINTEAFF.

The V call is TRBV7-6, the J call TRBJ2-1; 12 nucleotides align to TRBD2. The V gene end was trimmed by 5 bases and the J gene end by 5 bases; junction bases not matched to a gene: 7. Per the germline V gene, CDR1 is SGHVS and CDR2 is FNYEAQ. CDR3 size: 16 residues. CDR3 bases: TGTGCCAGCAGCGCCGGACTAGCGGGGTCTAACAATGAGCAGTTCTTC. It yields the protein CASSAGLAGSNNEQFF.

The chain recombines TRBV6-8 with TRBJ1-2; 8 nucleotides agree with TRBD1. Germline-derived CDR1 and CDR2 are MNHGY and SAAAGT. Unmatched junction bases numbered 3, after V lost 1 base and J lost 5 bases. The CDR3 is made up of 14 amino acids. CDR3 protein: CASSYLRTGYGYTF. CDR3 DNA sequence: TGTGCCAGCAGTTACTTAAGGACAGGGTATGGCTACACCTTC.

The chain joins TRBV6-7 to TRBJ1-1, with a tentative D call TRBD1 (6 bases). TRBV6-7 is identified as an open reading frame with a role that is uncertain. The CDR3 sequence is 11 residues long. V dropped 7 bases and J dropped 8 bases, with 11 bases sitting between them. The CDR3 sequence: CASNQGSEAFF. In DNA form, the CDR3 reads TGTGCCAGCAACCAGGGGAGCGAAGCTTTCTTT.

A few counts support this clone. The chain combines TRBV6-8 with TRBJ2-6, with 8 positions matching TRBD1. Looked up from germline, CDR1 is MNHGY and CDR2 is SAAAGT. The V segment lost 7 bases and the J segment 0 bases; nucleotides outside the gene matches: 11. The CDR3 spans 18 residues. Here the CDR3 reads CASKVGWTGNSGANVLTF. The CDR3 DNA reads TGTGCCAGCAAAGTTGGGTGGACAGGGAACTCTGGGGCCAACGTCCTGACTTTC.

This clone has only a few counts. This CDR3 reads CSVSEDLNYGYTF. CDR3 coding DNA: TGCAGCGTCAGTGAAGACCTTAACTATGGCTACACCTTC. The chain has TRBV29-1 and TRBJ1-2; D is undetermined. This CDR3 contains 13 residues. CDR1 SQVTM and CDR2 ANQGSEA come from the germline V gene. V lost 6 bases to trimming and J lost 1 base, with 12 bases between them. Looking up the rest from reference TRBV29-1 and TRBJ1-2 gives the full variable domain: SAVISQKPSRDICQRGTSLTIQCQVDSQVTMMFWYRQQPGQSLTLIATANQGSEATYESGFVIDKFPISRPNLTFSTLTVSNMSPEDSSIYLCSVSEDLNYGYTFGSGTRLTVV.

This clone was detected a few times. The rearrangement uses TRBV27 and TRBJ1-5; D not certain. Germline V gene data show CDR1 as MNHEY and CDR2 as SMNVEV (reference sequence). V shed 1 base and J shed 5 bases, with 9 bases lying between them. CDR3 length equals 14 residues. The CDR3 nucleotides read TGTGCCAGCAGTTTATACTCTGGGGATCAGCCCCAGCATTTT. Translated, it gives CASSLYSGDQPQHF.

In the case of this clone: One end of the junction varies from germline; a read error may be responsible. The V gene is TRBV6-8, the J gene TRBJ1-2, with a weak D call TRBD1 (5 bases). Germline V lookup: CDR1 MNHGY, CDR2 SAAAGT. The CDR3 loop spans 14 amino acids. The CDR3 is CAISLEGINYGYTF. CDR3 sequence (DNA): TGTGCCATCAGTCTTGAGGGGATTAACTATGGCTACACCTTC.

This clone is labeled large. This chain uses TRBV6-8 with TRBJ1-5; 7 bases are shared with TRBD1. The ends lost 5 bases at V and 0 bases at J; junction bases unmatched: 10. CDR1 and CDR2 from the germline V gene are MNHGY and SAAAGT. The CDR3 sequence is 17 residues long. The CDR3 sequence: CASSSNQGENSNQPQHF. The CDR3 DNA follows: TGTGCCAGCAGTAGCAATCAGGGGGAGAATAGCAATCAGCCCCAGCATTTT.

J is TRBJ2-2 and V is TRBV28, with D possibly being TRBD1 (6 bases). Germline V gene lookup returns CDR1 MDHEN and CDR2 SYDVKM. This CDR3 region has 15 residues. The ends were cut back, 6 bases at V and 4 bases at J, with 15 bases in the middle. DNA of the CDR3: TGTGCCAGCAGAGTCCTTCAGGGGACCACCGGGGAGCTGTTTTTT. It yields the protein CASRVLQGTTGELFF.

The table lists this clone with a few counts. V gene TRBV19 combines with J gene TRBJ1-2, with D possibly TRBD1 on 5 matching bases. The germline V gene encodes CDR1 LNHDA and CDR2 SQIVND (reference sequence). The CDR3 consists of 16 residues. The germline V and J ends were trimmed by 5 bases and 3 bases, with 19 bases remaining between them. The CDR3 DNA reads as TGTGCCAGTAGTTCCCGACAGTTACGAGACGACTATGGCTACACCTTC. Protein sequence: CASSSRQLRDDYGYTF.

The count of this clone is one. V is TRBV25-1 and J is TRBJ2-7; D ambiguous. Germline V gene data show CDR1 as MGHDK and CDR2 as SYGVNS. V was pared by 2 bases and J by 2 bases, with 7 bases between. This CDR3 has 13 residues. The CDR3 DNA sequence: TGTGCCAGCAGTGAACAGCAGGCCTACGAGCAGTACTTC. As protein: CASSEQQAYEQYF.

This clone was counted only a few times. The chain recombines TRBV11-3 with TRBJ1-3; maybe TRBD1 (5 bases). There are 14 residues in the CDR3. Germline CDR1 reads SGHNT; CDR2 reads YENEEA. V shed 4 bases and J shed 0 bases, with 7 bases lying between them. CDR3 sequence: CASSSTGSGNTIYF. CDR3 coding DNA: TGTGCCAGCAGCTCTACAGGCTCTGGAAACACCATATATTTT.

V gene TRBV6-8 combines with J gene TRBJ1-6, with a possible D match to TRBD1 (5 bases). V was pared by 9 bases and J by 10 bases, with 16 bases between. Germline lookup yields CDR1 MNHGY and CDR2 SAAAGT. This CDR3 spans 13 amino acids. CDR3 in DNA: TGTGCCAGTAAGGGGCAGGTTGAATCACCCCTCCACTTT. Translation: CASKGQVESPLHF.

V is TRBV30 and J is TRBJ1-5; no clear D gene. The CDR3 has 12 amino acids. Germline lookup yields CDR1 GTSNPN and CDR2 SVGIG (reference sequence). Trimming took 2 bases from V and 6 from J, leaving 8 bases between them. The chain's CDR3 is CAWSPGTQPQHF. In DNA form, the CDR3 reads TGTGCCTGGAGTCCAGGAACTCAGCCCCAGCATTTT.

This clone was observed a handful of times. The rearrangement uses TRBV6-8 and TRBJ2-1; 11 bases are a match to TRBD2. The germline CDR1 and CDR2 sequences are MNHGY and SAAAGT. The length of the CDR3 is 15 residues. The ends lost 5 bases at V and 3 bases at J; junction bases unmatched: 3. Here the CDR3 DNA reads TGTGCCAGCAGTCTACTAGCGGGGGACTACAATGAGCAGTTCTTC. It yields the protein CASSLLAGDYNEQFF.

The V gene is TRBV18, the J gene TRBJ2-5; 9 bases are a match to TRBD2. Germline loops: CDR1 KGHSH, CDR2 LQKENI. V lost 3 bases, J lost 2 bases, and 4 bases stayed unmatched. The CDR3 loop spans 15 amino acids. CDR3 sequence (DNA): TGTGCCAGCTCACCGCTAGCGGGGAGTCAAGAGACCCAGTACTTC. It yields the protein CASSPLAGSQETQYF.

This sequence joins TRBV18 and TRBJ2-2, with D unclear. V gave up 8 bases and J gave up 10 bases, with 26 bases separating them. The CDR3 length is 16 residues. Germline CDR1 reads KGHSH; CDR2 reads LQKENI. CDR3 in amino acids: CASTTQAFIIEEELFF. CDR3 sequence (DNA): TGTGCCAGCACCACCCAGGCTTTTATTATCGAGGAGGAGCTGTTTTTT.

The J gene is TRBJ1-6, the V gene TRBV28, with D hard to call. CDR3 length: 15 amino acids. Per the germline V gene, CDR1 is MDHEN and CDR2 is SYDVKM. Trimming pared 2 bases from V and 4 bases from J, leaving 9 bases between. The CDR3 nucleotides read TGTGCCAGCAGTTTAAAGGCACTTTATAATTCACCCCTCCACTTT. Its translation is CASSLKALYNSPLHF.

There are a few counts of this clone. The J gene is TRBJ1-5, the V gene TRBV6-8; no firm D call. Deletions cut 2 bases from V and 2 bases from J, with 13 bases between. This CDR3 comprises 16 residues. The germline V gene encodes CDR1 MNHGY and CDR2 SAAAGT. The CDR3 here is CASSYPPRRGNQPQHF. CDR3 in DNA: TGTGCCAGCAGTTACCCCCCCCGGAGGGGCAATCAGCCCCAGCATTTT.

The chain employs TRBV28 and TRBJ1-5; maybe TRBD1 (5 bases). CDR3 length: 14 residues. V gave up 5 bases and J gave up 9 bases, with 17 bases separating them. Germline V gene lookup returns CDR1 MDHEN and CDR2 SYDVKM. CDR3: CASSRQGAWGPQHF. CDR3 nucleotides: TGTGCCAGCAGTCGGCAGGGCGCTTGGGGGCCCCAGCATTTT. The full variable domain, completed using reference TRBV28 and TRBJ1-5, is DVKVTQSSRYLVKRTGEKVFLECVQDMDHENMFWYRQDPGLGLRLIYFSYDVKMKEKGDIPEGYSVSREKKERFSLILESASTNQTSMYLCASSRQGAWGPQHFGDGTRLSIL.

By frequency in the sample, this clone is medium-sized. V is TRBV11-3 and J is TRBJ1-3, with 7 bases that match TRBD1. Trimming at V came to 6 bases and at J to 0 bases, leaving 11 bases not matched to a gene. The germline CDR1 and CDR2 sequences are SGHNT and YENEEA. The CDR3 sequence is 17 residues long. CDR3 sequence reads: CASSEPGQTNSGNTIYF. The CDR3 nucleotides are TGTGCCAGCAGTGAACCGGGACAGACCAACTCTGGAAACACCATATATTTT.